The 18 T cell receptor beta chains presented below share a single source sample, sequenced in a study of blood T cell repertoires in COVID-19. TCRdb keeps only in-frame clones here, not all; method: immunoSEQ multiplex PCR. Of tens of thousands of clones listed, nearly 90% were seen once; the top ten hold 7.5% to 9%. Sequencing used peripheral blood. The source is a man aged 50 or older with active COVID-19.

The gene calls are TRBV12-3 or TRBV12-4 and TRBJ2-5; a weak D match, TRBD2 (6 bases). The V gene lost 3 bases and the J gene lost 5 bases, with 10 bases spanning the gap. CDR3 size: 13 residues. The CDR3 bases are TGTGCCAGCAGTTTGGGACTTGCGGAGACCCAGTACTTC. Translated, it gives CASSLGLAETQYF.

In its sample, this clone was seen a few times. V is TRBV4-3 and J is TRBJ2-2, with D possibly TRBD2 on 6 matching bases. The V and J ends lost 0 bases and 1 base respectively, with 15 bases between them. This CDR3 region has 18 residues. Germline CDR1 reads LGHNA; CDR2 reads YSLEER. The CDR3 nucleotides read TGCGCCAGCAGCCAAGATTGGATAGTGGGGGGGAACACCGGGGAGCTGTTTTTT. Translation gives CASSQDWIVGGNTGELFF.

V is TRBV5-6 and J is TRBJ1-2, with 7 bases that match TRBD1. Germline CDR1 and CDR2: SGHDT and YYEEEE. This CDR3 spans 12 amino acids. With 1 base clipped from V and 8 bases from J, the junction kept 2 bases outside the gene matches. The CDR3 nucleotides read TGTGCCAGCAGCTTGACAGGGGTCGGCTACACCTTC. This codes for CASSLTGVGYTF.

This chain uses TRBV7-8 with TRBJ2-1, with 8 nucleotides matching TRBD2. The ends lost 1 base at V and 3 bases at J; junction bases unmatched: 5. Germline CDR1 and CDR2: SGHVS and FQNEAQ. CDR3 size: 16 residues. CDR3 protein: CASSLDATSGYNEQFF. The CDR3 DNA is TGTGCCAGCAGCTTAGACGCCACTAGCGGCTACAATGAGCAGTTCTTC.

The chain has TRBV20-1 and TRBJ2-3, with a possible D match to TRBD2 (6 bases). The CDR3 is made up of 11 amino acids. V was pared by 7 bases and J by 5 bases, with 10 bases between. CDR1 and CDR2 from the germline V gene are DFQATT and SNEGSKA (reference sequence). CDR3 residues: CSGPEGDTQYF. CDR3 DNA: TGCAGTGGACCGGAGGGAGATACGCAGTATTTT.

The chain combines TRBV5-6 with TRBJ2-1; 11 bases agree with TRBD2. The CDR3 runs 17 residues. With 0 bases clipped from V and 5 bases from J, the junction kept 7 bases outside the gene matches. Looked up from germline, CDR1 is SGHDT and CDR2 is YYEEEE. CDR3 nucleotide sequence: TGTGCCAGCAGCTTGGTGGCTAGCGGGGGGCGGGACAATGAGCAGTTCTTC. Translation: CASSLVASGGRDNEQFF.

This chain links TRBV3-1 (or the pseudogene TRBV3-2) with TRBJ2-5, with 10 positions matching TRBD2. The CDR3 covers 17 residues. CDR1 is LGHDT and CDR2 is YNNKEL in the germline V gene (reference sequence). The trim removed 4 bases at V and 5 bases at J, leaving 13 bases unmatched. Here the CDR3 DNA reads TGTGCCAGCAGCCCTGGGGGTAGCGGGGGGCCCGGGGAGACCCAGTACTTC. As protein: CASSPGGSGGPGETQYF.

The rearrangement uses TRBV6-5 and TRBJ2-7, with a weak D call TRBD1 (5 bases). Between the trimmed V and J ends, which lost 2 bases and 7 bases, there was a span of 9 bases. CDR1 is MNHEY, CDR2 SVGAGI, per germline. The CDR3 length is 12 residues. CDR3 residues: CASSYVGQEQYF. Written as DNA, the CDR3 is TGTGCCAGCAGTTACGTGGGGCAAGAGCAGTACTTC.

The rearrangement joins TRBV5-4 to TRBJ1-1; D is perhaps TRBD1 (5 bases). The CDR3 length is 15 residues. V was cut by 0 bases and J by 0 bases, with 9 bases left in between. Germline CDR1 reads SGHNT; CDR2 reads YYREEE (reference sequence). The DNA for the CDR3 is TGTGCCAGCAGCTTGGTTGCGGGGCTGAACACTGAAGCTTTCTTT. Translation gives CASSLVAGLNTEAFF.

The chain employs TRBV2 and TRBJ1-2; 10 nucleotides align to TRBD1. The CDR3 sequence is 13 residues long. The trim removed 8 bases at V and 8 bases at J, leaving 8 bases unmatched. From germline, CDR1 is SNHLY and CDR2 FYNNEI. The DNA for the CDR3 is TGTGCCAGCCAGACAGGGGGCTTTGGAGGCTACACCTTC. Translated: CASQTGGFGGYTF.

CDR3 DNA: TGCGCCAGCAGCCAAGCTATGGTTCATGGCTCTGGAAACACCATATATTTT. Protein: CASSQAMVHGSGNTIYF. The chain has TRBV4-3 and TRBJ1-3; D is unclear. V lost 1 base and J lost 0, with 13 bases in between. CDR3 length: 17 residues. CDR1 and CDR2 (germline): LGHNA, YSLEER.

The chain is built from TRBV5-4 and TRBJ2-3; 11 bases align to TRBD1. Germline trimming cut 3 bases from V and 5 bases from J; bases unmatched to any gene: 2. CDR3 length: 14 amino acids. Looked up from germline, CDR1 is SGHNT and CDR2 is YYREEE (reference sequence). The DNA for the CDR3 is TGTGCCAGCAGCTGGGACAGGGGGGGAGATACGCAGTATTTT. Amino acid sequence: CASSWDRGGDTQYF.

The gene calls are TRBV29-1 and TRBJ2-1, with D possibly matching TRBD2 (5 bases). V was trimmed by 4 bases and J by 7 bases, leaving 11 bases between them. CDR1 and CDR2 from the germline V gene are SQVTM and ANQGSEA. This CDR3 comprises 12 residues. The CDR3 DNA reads TGCAGCGTTGCGGGATTTATGAATGAGCAGTTCTTC. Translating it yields CSVAGFMNEQFF.

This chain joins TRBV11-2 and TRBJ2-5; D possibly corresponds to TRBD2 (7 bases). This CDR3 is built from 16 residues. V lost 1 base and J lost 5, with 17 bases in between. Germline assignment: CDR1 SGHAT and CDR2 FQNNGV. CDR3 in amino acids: CASSLGRPGEGETQYF. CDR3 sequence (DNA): TGTGCCAGCAGCTTAGGCCGGCCAGGGGAGGGGGAGACCCAGTACTTC.

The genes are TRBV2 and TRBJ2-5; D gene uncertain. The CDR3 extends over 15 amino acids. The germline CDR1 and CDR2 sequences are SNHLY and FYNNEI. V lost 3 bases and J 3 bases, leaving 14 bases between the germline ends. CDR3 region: CASSEFEWSKETQYF. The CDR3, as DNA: TGTGCCAGCAGTGAGTTCGAGTGGAGCAAAGAGACCCAGTACTTC.

CDR3 sequence reads: CASSSRTVNEQYF. For the CDR3, the DNA is TGTGCCAGCAGCTCGCGGACAGTTAACGAGCAGTACTTC. V and J are TRBV7-9 and TRBJ2-7, with D tentatively TRBD1 (6 bases). This CDR3 is built from 13 residues. With 4 bases removed from V and 5 bases from J, the gap between germline ends came to 12 bases. The V gene's germline CDR1 is SEHNR and CDR2 FQNEAQ (reference sequence).

The CDR3 here is CASSPGGGWDNEQFF. CDR3 DNA sequence: TGTGCCAGCAGCCCGGGGGGAGGGTGGGACAATGAGCAGTTCTTC. V is TRBV3-1 (or the pseudogene TRBV3-2) and J is TRBJ2-1; 7 bases agree with TRBD2. The ends lost 4 bases at V and 5 bases at J; junction bases unmatched: 8. This CDR3 comprises 15 residues. Germline-derived CDR1 and CDR2 are LGHDT and YNNKEL (reference sequence).

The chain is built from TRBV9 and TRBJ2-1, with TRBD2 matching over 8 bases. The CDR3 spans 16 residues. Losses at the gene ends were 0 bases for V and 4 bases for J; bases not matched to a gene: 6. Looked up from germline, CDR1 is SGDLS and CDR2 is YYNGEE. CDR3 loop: CASSVGGGGPYNEQFF. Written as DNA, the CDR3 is TGTGCCAGCAGCGTAGGTGGCGGGGGGCCATACAATGAGCAGTTCTTC.